This TCR beta chain was observed in a study of blood T cell repertoires in COVID-19. Study background: The cDNA or gDNA used as material had been derived from T cells, B-cell-depleted T cells, or PBMCs.

The method was immunoSEQ multiplex PCR; TCRdb's version includes in-frame clones alone and lacks a portion of them. The sample records roughly 300,000 clones, 70% to 85% being singletons. Germline V gives CDR1 LNHNV, CDR2 YYDKDF (reference sequence). CDR3 length equals 14 residues. Germline trimming cut 5 bases from V and 8 bases from J; bases unmatched to any gene: 6. Sequences were obtained from peripheral blood. The receptor comes from a human donor with COVID-19, enrolled during active disease. The donor label of this sample is uncertain. V gene TRBV15 combines with J gene TRBJ2-1; 10 bases are shared with TRBD1. CDR3 protein: CATSLRTGGYEQFF. The CDR3 DNA sequence: TGTGCCACCAGCTTAAGGACAGGGGGGTATGAGCAGTTCTTC.